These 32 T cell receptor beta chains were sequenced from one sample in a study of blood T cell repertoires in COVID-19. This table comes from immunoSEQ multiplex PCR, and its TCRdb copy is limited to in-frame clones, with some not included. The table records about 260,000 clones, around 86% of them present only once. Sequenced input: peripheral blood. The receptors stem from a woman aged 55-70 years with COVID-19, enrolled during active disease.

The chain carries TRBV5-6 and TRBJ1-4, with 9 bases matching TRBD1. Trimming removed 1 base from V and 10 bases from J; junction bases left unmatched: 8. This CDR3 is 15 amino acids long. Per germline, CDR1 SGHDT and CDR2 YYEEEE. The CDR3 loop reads CASSLRTGALGKLFF. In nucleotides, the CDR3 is TGTGCCAGCAGCTTGAGGACAGGGGCTTTAGGAAAACTGTTTTTT.

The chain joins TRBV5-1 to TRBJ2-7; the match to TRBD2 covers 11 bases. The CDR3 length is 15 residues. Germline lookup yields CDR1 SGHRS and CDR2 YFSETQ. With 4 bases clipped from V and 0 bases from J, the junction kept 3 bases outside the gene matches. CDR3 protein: CASSTGTSGSYEQYF. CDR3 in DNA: TGCGCCAGCAGCACCGGGACTAGCGGCTCCTACGAGCAGTACTTC.

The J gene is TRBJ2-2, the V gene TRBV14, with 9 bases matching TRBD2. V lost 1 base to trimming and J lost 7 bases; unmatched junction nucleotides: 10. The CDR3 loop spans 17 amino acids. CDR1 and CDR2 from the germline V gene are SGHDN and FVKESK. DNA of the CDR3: TGTGCCAGCAGCCAAGGGATGGGTCCTAGCGGGATCGGGGAGCTGTTTTTT. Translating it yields CASSQGMGPSGIGELFF.

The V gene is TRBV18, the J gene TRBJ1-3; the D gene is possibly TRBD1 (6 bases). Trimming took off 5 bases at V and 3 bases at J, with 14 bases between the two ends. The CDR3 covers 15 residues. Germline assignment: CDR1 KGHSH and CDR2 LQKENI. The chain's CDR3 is CASSSQGSLGNTIYF. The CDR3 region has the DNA TGTGCCAGCTCATCCCAGGGGAGCCTTGGAAACACCATATATTTT. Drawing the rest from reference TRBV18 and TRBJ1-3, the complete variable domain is NAGVMQNPRHLVRRRGQEARLRCSPMKGHSHVYWYRQLPEEGLKFMVYLQKENIIDESGMPKERFSAEFPKEGPSILRIQQVVRGDSAAYFCASSSQGSLGNTIYFGEGSWLTVV.

The CDR3 DNA reads TGCAGCGTTGATGGCACCGCGGGAACTGAAGCTTTCTTT. As protein: CSVDGTAGTEAFF. The chain carries TRBV29-1 and TRBJ1-1, with unresolved D. Germline assignment: CDR1 SQVTM and CDR2 ANQGSEA. V was clipped by 3 bases and J by 5 bases, with 13 bases between them. This CDR3 has 13 residues.

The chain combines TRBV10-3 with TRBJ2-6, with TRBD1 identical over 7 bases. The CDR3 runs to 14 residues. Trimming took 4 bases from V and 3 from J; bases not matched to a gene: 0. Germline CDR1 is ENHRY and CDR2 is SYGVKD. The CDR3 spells CAISGQGGANVLTF. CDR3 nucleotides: TGTGCCATCAGTGGACAGGGTGGGGCCAACGTCCTGACTTTC.

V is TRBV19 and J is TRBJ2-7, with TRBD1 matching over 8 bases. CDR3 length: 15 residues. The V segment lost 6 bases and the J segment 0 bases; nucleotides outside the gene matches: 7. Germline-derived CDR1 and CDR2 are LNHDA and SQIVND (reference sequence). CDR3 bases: TGTGCCAGTAGCAAAGGGACAGGTTACTCCTACGAGCAGTACTTC. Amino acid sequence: CASSKGTGYSYEQYF. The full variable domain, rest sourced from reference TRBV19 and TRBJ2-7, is DGGITQSPKYLFRKEGQNVTLSCEQNLNHDAMYWYRQDPGQGLRLIYYSQIVNDFQKGDIAEGYSVSREKKESFPLTVTSAQKNPTAFYLCASSKGTGYSYEQYFGPGTRLTVT.

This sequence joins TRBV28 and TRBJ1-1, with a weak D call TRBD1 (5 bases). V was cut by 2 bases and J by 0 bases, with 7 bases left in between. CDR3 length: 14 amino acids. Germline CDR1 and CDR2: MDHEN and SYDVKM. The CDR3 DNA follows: TGTGCCAGCAGTTTACAGGGCATGAACACTGAAGCTTTCTTT. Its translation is CASSLQGMNTEAFF.

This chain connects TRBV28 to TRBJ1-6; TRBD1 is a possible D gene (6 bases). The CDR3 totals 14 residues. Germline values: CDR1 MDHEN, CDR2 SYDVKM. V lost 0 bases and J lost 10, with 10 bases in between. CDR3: CASSLWQGSSPLHF. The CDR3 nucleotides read TGTGCCAGCAGTTTATGGCAGGGGTCATCACCCCTCCACTTT.

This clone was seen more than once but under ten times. CDR3 coding DNA: TGTGCCAGCACCCCAAGCGTTTTCCTCTATGGCTACACCTTC. It translates to CASTPSVFLYGYTF. The chain links TRBV6-5 to TRBJ1-2, with D uncertain. CDR3 length: 14 residues. V was cut by 7 bases and J by 4 bases, with 16 bases left in between. The germline V gene encodes CDR1 MNHEY and CDR2 SVGAGI.

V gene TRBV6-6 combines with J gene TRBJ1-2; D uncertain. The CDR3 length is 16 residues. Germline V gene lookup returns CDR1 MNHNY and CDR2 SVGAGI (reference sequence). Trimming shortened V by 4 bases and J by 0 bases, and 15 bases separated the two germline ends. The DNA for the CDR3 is TGTGCCAGCAGTTCGCGCCCGGGGTTTACTAACTATGGCTACACCTTC. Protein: CASSSRPGFTNYGYTF.

CDR3 nucleotide sequence: TGTGCCAGCAGGGGCTCAGGGAACACCGGGGAGCTGTTTTTT. Protein product: CASRGSGNTGELFF. The rearrangement joins TRBV9 to TRBJ2-2, with D unresolved. Germline V gene sequence: CDR1 SGDLS, CDR2 YYNGEE. Trimming removed 5 bases from V and 1 base from J, with 9 bases in between. This CDR3 spans 14 amino acids. Full variable domain (rest looked up from reference TRBV9 and TRBJ2-2): DSGVTQTPKHLITATGQRVTLRCSPRSGDLSVYWYQQSLDQGLQFLIQYYNGEERAKGNILERFSAQQFPDLHSELNLSSLELGDSALYFCASRGSGNTGELFFGEGSRLTVL.

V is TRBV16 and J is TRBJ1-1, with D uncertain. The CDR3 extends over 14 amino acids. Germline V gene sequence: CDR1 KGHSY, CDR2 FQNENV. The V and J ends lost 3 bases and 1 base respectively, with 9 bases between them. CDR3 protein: CASSQGRSNTEAFF. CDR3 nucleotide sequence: TGTGCCAGCAGCCAGGGCAGGTCGAACACTGAAGCTTTCTTT.

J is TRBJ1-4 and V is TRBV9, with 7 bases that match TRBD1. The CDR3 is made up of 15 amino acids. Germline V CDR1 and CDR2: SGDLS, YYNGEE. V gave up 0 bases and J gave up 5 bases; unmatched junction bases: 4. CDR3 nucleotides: TGTGCCAGCAGCGTAGCTCCGACAGGGAATGAAAAACTGTTTTTT. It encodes CASSVAPTGNEKLFF.

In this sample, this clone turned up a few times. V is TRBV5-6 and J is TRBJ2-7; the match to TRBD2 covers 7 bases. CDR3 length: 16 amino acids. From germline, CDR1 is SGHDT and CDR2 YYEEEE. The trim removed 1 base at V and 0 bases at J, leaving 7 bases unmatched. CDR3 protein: CASSLTQRGYSYEQYF. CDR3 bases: TGTGCCAGCAGCTTGACCCAGCGGGGCTACTCCTACGAGCAGTACTTC.

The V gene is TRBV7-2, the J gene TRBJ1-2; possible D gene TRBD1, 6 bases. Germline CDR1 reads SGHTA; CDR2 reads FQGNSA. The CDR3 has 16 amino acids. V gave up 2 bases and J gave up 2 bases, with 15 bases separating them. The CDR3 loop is CASSLRGGSSNYGYTF. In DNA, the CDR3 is TGTGCCAGCAGCTTAAGGGGGGGGTCGTCGAACTATGGCTACACCTTC.

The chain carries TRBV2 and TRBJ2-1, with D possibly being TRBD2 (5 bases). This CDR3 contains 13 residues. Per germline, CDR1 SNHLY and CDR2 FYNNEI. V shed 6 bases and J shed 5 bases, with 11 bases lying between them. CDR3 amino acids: CASSRGLNNEQFF. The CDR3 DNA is TGTGCCAGCAGCCGTGGACTTAACAATGAGCAGTTCTTC.

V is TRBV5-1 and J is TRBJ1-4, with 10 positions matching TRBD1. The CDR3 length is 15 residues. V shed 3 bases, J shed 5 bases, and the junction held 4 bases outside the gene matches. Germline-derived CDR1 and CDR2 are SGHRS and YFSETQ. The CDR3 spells CASSSVGQGNEKLFF. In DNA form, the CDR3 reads TGCGCCAGCAGCTCTGTGGGACAGGGGAATGAAAAACTGTTTTTT.

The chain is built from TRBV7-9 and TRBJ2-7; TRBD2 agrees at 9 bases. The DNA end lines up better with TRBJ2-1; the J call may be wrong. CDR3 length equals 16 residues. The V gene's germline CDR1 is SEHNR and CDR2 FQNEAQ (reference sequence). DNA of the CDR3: TGTGCCAGCAGCATAGGTAGACTAGCGGTTTACAATGAGCAGTTCTTC. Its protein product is CASSIGRLAVYNEQFF.

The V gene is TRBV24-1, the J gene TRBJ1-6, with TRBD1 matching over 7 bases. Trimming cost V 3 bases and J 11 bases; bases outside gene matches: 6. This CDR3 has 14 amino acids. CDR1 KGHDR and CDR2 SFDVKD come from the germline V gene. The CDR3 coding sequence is TGTGCCACCAGTGATGCTAGACAGGGTACACCCCTCCACTTT. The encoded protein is CATSDARQGTPLHF.

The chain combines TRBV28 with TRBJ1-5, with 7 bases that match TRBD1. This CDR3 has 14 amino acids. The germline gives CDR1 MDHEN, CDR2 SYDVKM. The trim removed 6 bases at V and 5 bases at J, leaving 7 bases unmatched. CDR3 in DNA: TGTGCCAGCAGGGCAGGGGGAGCATATCAGCCCCAGCATTTT. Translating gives CASRAGGAYQPQHF.

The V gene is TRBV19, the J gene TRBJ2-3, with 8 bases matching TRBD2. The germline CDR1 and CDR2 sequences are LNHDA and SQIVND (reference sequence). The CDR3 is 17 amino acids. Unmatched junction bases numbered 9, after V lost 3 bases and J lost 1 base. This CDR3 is CASSIGTFGRGTDTQYF. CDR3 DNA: TGTGCCAGTAGTATCGGGACCTTCGGGAGGGGCACAGATACGCAGTATTTT.

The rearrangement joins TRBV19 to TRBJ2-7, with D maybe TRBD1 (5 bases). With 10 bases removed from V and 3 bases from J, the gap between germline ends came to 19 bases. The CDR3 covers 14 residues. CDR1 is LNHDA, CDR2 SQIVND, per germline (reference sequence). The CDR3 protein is CATSVAGFNYEQYF. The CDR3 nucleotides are TGTGCCACCTCGGTGGCAGGGTTTAACTACGAGCAGTACTTC.

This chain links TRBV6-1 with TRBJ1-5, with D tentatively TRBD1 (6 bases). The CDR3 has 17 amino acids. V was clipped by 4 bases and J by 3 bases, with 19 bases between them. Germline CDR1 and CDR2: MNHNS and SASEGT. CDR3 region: CASSARQARMTNQPQHF. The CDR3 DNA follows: TGTGCCAGCAGTGCCCGACAGGCGAGAATGACCAATCAGCCCCAGCATTTT.

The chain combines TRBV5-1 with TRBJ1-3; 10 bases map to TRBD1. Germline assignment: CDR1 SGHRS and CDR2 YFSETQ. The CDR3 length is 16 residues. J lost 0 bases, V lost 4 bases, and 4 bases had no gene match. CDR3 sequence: CASSPRTGGSGNTIYF. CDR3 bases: TGCGCCAGCAGCCCCCGGACAGGGGGCTCTGGAAACACCATATATTTT.

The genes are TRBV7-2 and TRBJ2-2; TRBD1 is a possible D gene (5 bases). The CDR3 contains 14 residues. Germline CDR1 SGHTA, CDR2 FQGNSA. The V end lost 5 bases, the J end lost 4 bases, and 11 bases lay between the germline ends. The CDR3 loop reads CASSRSRGTGELFF. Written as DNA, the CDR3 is TGTGCCAGCAGCCGGAGTAGGGGCACCGGGGAGCTGTTTTTT.

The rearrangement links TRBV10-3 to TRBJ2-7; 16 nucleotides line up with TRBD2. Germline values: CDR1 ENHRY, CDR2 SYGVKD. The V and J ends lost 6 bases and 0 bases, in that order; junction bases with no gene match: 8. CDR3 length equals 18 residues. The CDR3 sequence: CAISEGGLAGGPSYEQYF. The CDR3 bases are TGTGCCATCAGCGAGGGGGGACTAGCGGGAGGGCCCTCCTACGAGCAGTACTTC.

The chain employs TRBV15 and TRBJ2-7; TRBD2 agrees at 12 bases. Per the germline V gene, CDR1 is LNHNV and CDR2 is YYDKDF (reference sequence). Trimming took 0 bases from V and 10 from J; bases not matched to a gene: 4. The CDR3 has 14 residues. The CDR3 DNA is TGTGCCACCAGCAGAGAGCCTAGCGGGAGGGTCCAGTACTTC. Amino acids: CATSREPSGRVQYF.

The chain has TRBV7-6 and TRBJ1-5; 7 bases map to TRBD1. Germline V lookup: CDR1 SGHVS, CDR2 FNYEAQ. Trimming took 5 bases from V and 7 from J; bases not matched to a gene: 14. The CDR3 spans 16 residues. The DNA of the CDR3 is TGTGCCAGCAGCCCCGGACAGGACTGGCCCCTGCAGCCCCAGCATTTT. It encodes CASSPGQDWPLQPQHF.

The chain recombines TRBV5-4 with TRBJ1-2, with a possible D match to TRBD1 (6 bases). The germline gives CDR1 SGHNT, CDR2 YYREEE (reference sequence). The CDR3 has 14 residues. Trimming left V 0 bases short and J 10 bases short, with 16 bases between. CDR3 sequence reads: CASSLEWTASVYTF. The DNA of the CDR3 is TGTGCCAGCAGCTTGGAATGGACAGCGTCGGTCTACACCTTC.

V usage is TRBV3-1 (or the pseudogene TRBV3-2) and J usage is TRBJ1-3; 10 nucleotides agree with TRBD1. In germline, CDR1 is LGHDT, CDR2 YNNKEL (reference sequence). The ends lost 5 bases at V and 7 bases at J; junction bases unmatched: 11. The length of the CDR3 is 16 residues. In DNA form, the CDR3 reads TGTGCCAGCAGCTCGAACCGACAGGGGGCGTGGAACACCATATATTTT. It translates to CASSSNRQGAWNTIYF.

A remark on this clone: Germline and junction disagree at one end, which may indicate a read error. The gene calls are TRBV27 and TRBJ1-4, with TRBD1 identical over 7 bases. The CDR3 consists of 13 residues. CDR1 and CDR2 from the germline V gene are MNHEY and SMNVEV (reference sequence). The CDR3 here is CASSLSPRTGLTF. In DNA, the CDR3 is TGTGCCAGCAGTTTATCCCCACGGACAGGACTGACTTTT.